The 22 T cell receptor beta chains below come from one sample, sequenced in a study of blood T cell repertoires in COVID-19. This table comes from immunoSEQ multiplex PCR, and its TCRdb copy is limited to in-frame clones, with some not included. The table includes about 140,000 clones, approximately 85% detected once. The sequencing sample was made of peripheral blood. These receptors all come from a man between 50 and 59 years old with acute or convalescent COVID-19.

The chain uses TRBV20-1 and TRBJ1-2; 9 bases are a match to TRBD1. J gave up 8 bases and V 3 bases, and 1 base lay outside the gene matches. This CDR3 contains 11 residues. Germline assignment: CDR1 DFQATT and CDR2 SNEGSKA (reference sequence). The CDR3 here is CSARDRGGYTF. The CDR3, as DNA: TGCAGTGCTAGGGACAGGGGAGGCTACACCTTC.

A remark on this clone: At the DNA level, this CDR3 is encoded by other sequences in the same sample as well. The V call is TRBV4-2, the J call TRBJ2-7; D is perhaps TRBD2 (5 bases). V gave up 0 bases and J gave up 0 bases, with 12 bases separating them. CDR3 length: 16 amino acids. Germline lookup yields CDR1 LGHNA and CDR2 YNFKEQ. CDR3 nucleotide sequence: TGTGCCAGCAGCCAAGAAGGTGGGAGTACCTCCTACGAGCAGTACTTC. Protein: CASSQEGGSTSYEQYF.

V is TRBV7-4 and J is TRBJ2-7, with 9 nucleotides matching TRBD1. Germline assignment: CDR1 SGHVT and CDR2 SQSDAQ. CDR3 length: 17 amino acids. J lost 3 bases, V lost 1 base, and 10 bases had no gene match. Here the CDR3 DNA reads TGTGCCAGCAGCTTAGTCGGACAGGGGCCCAGAATCTACGAGCAGTACTTC. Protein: CASSLVGQGPRIYEQYF.

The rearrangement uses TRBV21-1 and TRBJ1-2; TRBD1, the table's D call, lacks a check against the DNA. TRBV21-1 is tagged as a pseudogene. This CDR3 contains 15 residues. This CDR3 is CASSKGPTANYGYTF. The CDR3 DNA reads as TGTGCCAGCAGCAAGGGGCCGACAGCAAACTATGGCTACACCTTC.

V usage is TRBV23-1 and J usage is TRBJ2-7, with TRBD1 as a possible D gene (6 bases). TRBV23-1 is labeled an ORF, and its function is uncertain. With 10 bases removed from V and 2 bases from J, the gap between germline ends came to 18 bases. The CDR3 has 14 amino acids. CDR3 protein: CATRGRISTYEQYF. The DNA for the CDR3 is TGCGCCACCAGGGGCCGAATCTCGACCTACGAGCAGTACTTC.

The CDR3 DNA reads TGTGCCAGCAGCTTATTTCCAGGGGGTGACGGGGAGCTGTTTTTT. Translating gives CASSLFPGGDGELFF. The rearrangement uses TRBV11-3 and TRBJ2-2; 7 bases agree with TRBD1. The CDR3 runs to 15 residues. Germline-derived CDR1 and CDR2 are SGHNT and YENEEA. Trimming took 2 bases from V and 7 from J; bases not matched to a gene: 7. The full variable domain, rest sourced from reference TRBV11-3 and TRBJ2-2, is EAGVVQSPRYKIIEKKQPVAFWCNPISGHNTLYWYLQNLGQGPELLIRYENEEAVDDSQLPKDRFSAERLKGVDSTLKIQPAELGDSAVYLCASSLFPGGDGELFFGEGSRLTVL.

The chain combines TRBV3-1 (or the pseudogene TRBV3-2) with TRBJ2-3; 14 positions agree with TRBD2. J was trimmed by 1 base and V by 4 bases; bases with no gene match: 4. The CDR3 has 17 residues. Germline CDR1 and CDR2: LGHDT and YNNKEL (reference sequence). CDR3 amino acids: CASSPRLAGGGTDTQYF. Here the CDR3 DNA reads TGTGCCAGCAGCCCCCGACTAGCGGGAGGGGGCACAGATACGCAGTATTTT.

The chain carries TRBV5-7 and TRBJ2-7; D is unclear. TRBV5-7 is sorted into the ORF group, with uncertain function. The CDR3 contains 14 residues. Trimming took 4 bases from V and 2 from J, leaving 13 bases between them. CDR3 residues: CASSRYDKTYEQYF. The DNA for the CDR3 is TGTGCCAGCAGCCGATATGACAAGACCTACGAGCAGTACTTC.

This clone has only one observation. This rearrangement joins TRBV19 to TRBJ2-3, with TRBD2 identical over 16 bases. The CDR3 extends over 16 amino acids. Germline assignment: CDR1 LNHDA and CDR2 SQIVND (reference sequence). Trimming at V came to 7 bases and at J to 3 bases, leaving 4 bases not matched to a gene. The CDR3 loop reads CASMGLAGGRTDTQYF. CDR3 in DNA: TGTGCCAGTATGGGACTAGCGGGAGGGCGTACAGATACGCAGTATTTT.

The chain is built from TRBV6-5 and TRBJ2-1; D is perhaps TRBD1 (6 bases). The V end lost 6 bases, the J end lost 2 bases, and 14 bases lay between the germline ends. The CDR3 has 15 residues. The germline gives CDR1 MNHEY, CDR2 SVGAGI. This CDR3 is CASSRGGRTYNEQFF. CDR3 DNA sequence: TGTGCCAGCAGCCGTGGGGGCCGCACCTACAATGAGCAGTTCTTC.

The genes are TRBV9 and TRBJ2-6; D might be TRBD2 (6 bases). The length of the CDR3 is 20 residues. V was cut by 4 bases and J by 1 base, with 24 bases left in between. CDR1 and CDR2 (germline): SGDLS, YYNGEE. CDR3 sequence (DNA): TGTGCCAGCAGCTATGGTCACTACCTTGGAGGGCCATCTGGGGCCAACGTCCTGACTTTC. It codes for CASSYGHYLGGPSGANVLTF.

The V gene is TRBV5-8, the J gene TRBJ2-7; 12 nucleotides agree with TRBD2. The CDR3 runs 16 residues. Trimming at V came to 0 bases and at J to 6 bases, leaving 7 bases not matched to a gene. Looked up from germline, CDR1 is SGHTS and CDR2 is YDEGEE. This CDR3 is CASSLAGLAGNLEQYF. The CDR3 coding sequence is TGTGCCAGCAGCTTGGCCGGACTAGCGGGGAACCTCGAGCAGTACTTC.

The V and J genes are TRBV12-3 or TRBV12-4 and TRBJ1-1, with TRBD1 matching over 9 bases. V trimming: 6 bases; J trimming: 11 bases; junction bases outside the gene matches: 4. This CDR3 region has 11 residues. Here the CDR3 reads CASRSGQGAFF. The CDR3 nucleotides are TGTGCCAGCAGGTCTGGACAGGGGGCTTTCTTT.

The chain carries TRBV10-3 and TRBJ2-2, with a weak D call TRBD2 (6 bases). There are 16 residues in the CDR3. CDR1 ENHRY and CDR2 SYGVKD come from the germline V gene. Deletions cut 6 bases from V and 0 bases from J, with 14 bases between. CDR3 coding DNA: TGTGCCATCAGATCCTCCGGGGACTCGAACACCGGGGAGCTGTTTTTT. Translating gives CAIRSSGDSNTGELFF.

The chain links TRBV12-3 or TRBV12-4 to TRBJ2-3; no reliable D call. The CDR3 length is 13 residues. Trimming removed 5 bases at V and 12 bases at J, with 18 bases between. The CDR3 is CASSLDMVTLQYF. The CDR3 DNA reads TGTGCCAGCAGTCTTGACATGGTAACTCTCCAGTATTTT.

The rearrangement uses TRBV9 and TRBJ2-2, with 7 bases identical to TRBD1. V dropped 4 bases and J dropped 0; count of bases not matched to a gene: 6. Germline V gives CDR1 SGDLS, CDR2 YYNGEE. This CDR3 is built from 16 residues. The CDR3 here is CASSPDRVANTGELFF. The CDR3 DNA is TGTGCCAGCAGCCCCGACAGGGTCGCGAACACCGGGGAGCTGTTTTTT. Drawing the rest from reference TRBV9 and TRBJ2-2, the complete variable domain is DSGVTQTPKHLITATGQRVTLRCSPRSGDLSVYWYQQSLDQGLQFLIQYYNGEERAKGNILERFSAQQFPDLHSELNLSSLELGDSALYFCASSPDRVANTGELFFGEGSRLTVL.

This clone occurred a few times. The CDR3 reads CASSLEGAGGYEQYF. DNA for the CDR3: TGTGCCAGCAGCTTAGAGGGAGCGGGAGGTTACGAGCAGTACTTC. The V and J genes are TRBV7-8 and TRBJ2-7; 9 bases line up with TRBD2. Germline assignment: CDR1 SGHVS and CDR2 FQNEAQ. This CDR3 has 15 residues. Trimming removed 1 base from V and 4 bases from J; junction bases left unmatched: 5. The whole variable domain, filled in from reference TRBV7-8 and TRBJ2-7, reads GAGVSQSPRYKVAKRGQDVALRCDPISGHVSLFWYQQALGQGPEFLTYFQNEAQLDKSGLPSDRFFAERPEGSVSTLKIQRTQQEDSAVYLCASSLEGAGGYEQYFGPGTRLTVT.

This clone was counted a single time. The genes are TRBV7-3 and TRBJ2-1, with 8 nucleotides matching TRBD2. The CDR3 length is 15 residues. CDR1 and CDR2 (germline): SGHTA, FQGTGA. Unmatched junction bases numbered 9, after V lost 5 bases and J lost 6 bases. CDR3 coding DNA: TGTGCCAGCAGCCCCGGGACTAGGGAGGGCAATGAGCAGTTCTTC. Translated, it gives CASSPGTREGNEQFF.

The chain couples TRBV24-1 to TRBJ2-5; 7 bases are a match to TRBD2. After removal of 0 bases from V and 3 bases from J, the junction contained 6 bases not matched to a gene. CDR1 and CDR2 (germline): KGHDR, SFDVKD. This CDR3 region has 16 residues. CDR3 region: CATSDLSAGVEETQYF. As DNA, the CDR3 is TGTGCCACCAGTGATTTGAGCGCGGGAGTAGAAGAGACCCAGTACTTC.

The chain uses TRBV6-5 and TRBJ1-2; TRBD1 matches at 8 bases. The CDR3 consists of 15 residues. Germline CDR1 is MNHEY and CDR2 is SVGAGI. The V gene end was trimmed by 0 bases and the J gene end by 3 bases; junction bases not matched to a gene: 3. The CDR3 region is CASSYSSGGDYGYTF. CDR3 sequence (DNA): TGTGCCAGCAGTTACTCGTCAGGGGGCGACTATGGCTACACCTTC.

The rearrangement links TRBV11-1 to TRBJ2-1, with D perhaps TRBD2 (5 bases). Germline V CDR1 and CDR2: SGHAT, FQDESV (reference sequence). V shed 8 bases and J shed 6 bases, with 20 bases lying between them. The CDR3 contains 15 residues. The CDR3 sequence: CASARESGLSNEQFF. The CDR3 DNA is TGTGCCAGCGCCCGAGAGAGCGGACTCTCCAATGAGCAGTTCTTC.

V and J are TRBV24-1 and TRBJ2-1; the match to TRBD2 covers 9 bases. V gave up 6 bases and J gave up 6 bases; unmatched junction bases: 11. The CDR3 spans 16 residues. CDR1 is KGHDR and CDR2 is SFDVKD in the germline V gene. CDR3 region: CATSPNPGLAINEQFF. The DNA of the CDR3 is TGTGCCACCAGTCCGAACCCCGGACTAGCGATCAATGAGCAGTTCTTC.